The 10 T cell receptor beta chains below all came from one sample that was sequenced in a study of control samples from healthy donors and cancer patients. Sequenced by immunoSEQ multiplex PCR; TCRdb stores in-frame clones only, minus some. The table has 180,000 or so clones, 91% seen once; the top ten hold about 1.6%. The sequencing sample was made of blood. The receptors shown here come from a woman aged 25 to 39 in good health.

J is TRBJ1-2 and V is TRBV7-9; D perhaps matches TRBD1 (5 bases). V shed 7 bases and J shed 0 bases, with 9 bases lying between them. Germline values: CDR1 SEHNR, CDR2 FQNEAQ (reference sequence). There are 13 residues in the CDR3. The CDR3 protein is CASTTTANYGYTF. In DNA form, the CDR3 reads TGTGCCAGCACCACGACAGCTAACTATGGCTACACCTTC.

The genes are TRBV23-1 and TRBJ2-7, with D unclear. TRBV23-1 is given ORF status, its function remaining uncertain. CDR3 length: 13 residues. V lost 4 bases and J 6 bases, leaving 13 bases between the germline ends. In DNA form, the CDR3 reads TGCGCCAGCAGTCCGCGGACGCTCTCCGAGCAGTACTTC. It is translated as CASSPRTLSEQYF.

This rearrangement joins TRBV7-2 to TRBJ1-6; 9 bases line up with TRBD1. The V gene end was trimmed by 1 base and the J gene end by 9 bases; junction bases not matched to a gene: 4. This CDR3 is built from 15 residues. The germline V gene has CDR1 SGHTA and CDR2 FQGNSA. The CDR3 sequence is CASSLGTGVGSPLHF. The CDR3 nucleotides are TGTGCCAGCAGCTTAGGGACAGGGGTAGGTTCACCCCTCCACTTT.

This chain joins TRBV7-9 and TRBJ1-2, with 9 positions matching TRBD1. The CDR3 is 14 amino acids. The V gene's germline CDR1 is SEHNR and CDR2 FQNEAQ (reference sequence). Unmatched junction bases numbered 1, after V lost 5 bases and J lost 0 bases. The CDR3 sequence: CASSRTGANYGYTF. The CDR3 DNA sequence: TGTGCCAGCAGCCGGACAGGGGCTAACTATGGCTACACCTTC.

The chain employs TRBV25-1 and TRBJ2-7; D possibly uses TRBD1 or TRBD2 (5 bases each). Trimming took 1 base from V and 5 from J, leaving 9 bases between them. CDR3 length equals 13 residues. Germline V gene lookup returns CDR1 MGHDK and CDR2 SYGVNS. This CDR3 reads CASSELGVNEQYF. The CDR3, as DNA: TGTGCCAGCAGTGAATTGGGGGTGAACGAGCAGTACTTC.

This clone showed up just once. The same CDR3 arises from other DNA sequences in this sample as well. The V call is TRBV11-2, the J call TRBJ1-1; D unclear. Germline loops: CDR1 SGHAT, CDR2 FQNNGV. The CDR3 contains 13 residues. Trimming removed 3 bases from V and 1 base from J, with 6 bases in between. The CDR3 reads CASSLGGNTEAFF. The CDR3 DNA is TGTGCCAGCAGCTTGGGCGGGAACACTGAAGCTTTCTTT.

The V gene is TRBV6-2 or TRBV6-3, the J gene TRBJ1-5; no clear D. This CDR3 is 15 amino acids long. The V gene's germline CDR1 is MNHEY and CDR2 SVGEGT. Trimming left V 0 bases short and J 4 bases short, with 10 bases between. CDR3 nucleotide sequence: TGTGCCAGCAGTTACTCGATGGTGAATAATCAGCCCCAGCATTTT. Its protein product is CASSYSMVNNQPQHF.

The chain joins TRBV11-3 to TRBJ1-3; no clear D. V gave up 0 bases and J gave up 1 base, with 7 bases separating them. Germline CDR1 SGHNT, CDR2 YENEEA. There are 15 residues in the CDR3. The CDR3 is CASSLESLSGNTIYF. The CDR3 DNA follows: TGTGCCAGCAGCTTAGAGTCCCTATCTGGAAACACCATATATTTT. Using reference TRBV11-3 and TRBJ1-3 for the parts outside the CDR3, the full variable domain is EAGVVQSPRYKIIEKKQPVAFWCNPISGHNTLYWYLQNLGQGPELLIRYENEEAVDDSQLPKDRFSAERLKGVDSTLKIQPAELGDSAVYLCASSLESLSGNTIYFGEGSWLTVV.

On this clone: Other DNA sequences in this sample translate to the same CDR3. The chain combines TRBV24-1 with TRBJ2-1; D may be TRBD1 (5 bases). The CDR3 has 13 residues. Germline V gives CDR1 KGHDR, CDR2 SFDVKD. V lost 0 bases, J lost 7 bases, and 6 bases lay in between. The CDR3 DNA follows: TGTGCCACCAGTGATTTGCCAGGGAATGAGCAGTTCTTC. Amino acid sequence: CATSDLPGNEQFF.

This sequence joins TRBV10-3 and TRBJ2-1, with a tentative D call TRBD1 (6 bases). CDR3 length equals 15 residues. With 4 bases removed from V and 1 base from J, the gap between germline ends came to 11 bases. CDR1 is ENHRY, CDR2 SYGVKD, per germline. The CDR3 sequence: CAISAGQSSYNEQFF. The CDR3, as DNA: TGTGCCATCAGTGCCGGACAGAGTTCCTACAATGAGCAGTTCTTC.